This passage covers 13 T cell receptor beta chains from one sample sequenced in a study of cytomegalovirus exposure and HLA in healthy donors. Sequencing was performed with immunoSEQ multiplex PCR; in TCRdb, only in-frame clones are kept and a portion is missing. The profile shows over 85,000 clones, approximately 93% of them singletons. Sequences were obtained from PBMCs. All receptors derive from a woman aged 25 to 39 in good health and CMV-seropositive.

J is TRBJ2-7 and V is TRBV30; tentative D call: TRBD2 (6 bases). The V end lost 0 bases, the J end lost 5 bases, and 20 bases lay between the germline ends. Germline-derived CDR1 and CDR2 are GTSNPN and SVGIG (reference sequence). CDR3 length equals 16 residues. CDR3 DNA sequence: TGTGCCTGGAGTGTACCGCTTTGGAGGGACCGGAACGAGCAGTACTTC. Translating it yields CAWSVPLWRDRNEQYF.

V gene TRBV11-3 combines with J gene TRBJ2-1; 11 positions agree with TRBD2. V lost 5 bases to trimming and J lost 5 bases; unmatched junction nucleotides: 8. Germline V gives CDR1 SGHNT, CDR2 YENEEA. This CDR3 region has 16 residues. In nucleotides, the CDR3 is TGTGCCAGCAGCCCCACTAGCGGGAGCAGCCACAATGAGCAGTTCTTC. As protein: CASSPTSGSSHNEQFF.

The chain carries TRBV9 and TRBJ2-1, with D possibly matching TRBD1 (5 bases). The CDR3 is 14 residues long. Trimming removed 1 base from V and 5 bases from J, with 10 bases in between. The V gene's germline CDR1 is SGDLS and CDR2 YYNGEE. The CDR3 sequence: CASSVTGRDNEQFF. The CDR3 DNA sequence: TGTGCCAGCAGCGTAACAGGACGGGACAATGAGCAGTTCTTC.

The rearrangement joins TRBV4-1 to TRBJ2-2, with D perhaps TRBD2 (6 bases). The V and J ends lost 4 bases and 2 bases respectively, with 14 bases between them. This CDR3 spans 16 amino acids. Germline-derived CDR1 and CDR2 are MGHRA and YSYEKL. CDR3 in DNA: TGCGCCAGCAGCCTCCTCGGGGACTCCAACACCGGGGAGCTGTTTTTT. It translates to CASSLLGDSNTGELFF.

The chain couples TRBV6-1 to TRBJ2-7; possibly TRBD1 for D (6 bases). CDR3 length equals 15 residues. The germline V gene encodes CDR1 MNHNS and CDR2 SASEGT. The V and J ends lost 6 bases and 2 bases respectively, with 17 bases between them. The CDR3 sequence: CASRDTGTPAYEQYF. The CDR3 DNA reads TGTGCCAGCAGAGACACCGGGACACCAGCCTACGAGCAGTACTTC.

This rearrangement joins TRBV11-2 to TRBJ2-3; D possibly corresponds to TRBD1 (5 bases). Germline lookup yields CDR1 SGHAT and CDR2 FQNNGV. This CDR3 is 16 amino acids long. V was shortened by 1 base and J by 1 base, with 12 bases between the two germline ends. The DNA for the CDR3 is TGTGCCAGCAGCTTAGTTCTGGGGCCCGGCACAGATACGCAGTATTTT. Protein sequence: CASSLVLGPGTDTQYF.

This clone showed up just a few times. The chain joins TRBV9 to TRBJ1-1; the D gene is possibly TRBD1 (5 bases). Germline CDR1 reads SGDLS; CDR2 reads YYNGEE. V lost 4 bases and J lost 4, with 17 bases in between. The CDR3 is 15 amino acids. The CDR3 nucleotides are TGTGCCAGCAGCCCGCACCCAGGGTCCCCCACTGAAGCTTTCTTT. This sequence encodes CASSPHPGSPTEAFF.

The J gene is TRBJ1-4, the V gene TRBV7-6; D not certain. Germline V gene sequence: CDR1 SGHVS, CDR2 FNYEAQ. This CDR3 has 16 residues. V lost 3 bases and J lost 0, with 11 bases in between. The chain's CDR3 is CASSLRFPATNEKLFF. As DNA, the CDR3 is TGTGCCAGCAGCTTGAGATTCCCGGCAACTAATGAAAAACTGTTTTTT.

The rearrangement uses TRBV30 and TRBJ2-7, with TRBD1 identical over 8 bases. Trimming at V came to 4 bases and at J to 4 bases, leaving 9 bases not matched to a gene. CDR1 GTSNPN and CDR2 SVGIG come from the germline V gene (reference sequence). CDR3 length: 14 amino acids. CDR3 DNA sequence: TGTGCCTGGACCCCCGACAGGGGAAATTACGAGCAGTACTTC. This sequence encodes CAWTPDRGNYEQYF.

The chain has TRBV5-1 and TRBJ1-1; TRBD1 aligns across 10 bases. The V gene end was trimmed by 0 bases and the J gene end by 1 base; junction bases not matched to a gene: 12. Looked up from germline, CDR1 is SGHRS and CDR2 is YFSETQ. This CDR3 comprises 19 residues. CDR3 sequence: CASSLVTRDRGGGNTEAFF. CDR3 bases: TGCGCCAGCAGCTTGGTCACTAGGGACAGGGGTGGAGGGAACACTGAAGCTTTCTTT.

CDR3 nucleotide sequence: TGTGCCAGCTCACCCCCTAGCGGGAACACCGGGGAGCTGTTTTTT. As protein: CASSPPSGNTGELFF. The chain is built from TRBV18 and TRBJ2-2, with 7 positions matching TRBD2. CDR1 and CDR2 (germline): KGHSH, LQKENI. The CDR3 sequence is 15 residues long. The ends lost 3 bases at V and 1 base at J; junction bases unmatched: 2.

The rearrangement joins TRBV29-1 to TRBJ2-2, with TRBD2 matching over 8 bases. V was pared by 4 bases and J by 5 bases, with 9 bases of the junction left unmatched. This CDR3 region has 15 residues. CDR1 SQVTM and CDR2 ANQGSEA come from the germline V gene. The CDR3 here is CSVGGAGAGTGELFF. CDR3 coding DNA: TGCAGCGTTGGGGGAGCGGGAGCGGGTACCGGGGAGCTGTTTTTT.

V and J are TRBV7-7 and TRBJ2-5; 7 positions match TRBD2. Per germline, CDR1 SSHAT and CDR2 FNYEAQ (reference sequence). This CDR3 contains 15 residues. V lost 1 base and J lost 3; bases outside the gene matches: 5. CDR3 DNA: TGTGCCAGCAGCTTAGGCTCTAGCGGCAAAGAGACCCAGTACTTC. Residues: CASSLGSSGKETQYF.